This T cell receptor beta chain was identified in a study of shared clonotypes between healthy human individuals. Every subset's genomic DNA went evenly onto several immunoSEQ plates. Profiled with immunoSEQ multiplex PCR; TCRdb holds only in-frame clones, not every one. The profile shows about 820,000 clones, 80% to 95% of them singletons. As concerns this clone: Its target is not known.

Naive CD8 cells, CD45RO-negative and positively selected for CCR7, excluded terminally differentiated effector memory CD45RA+ cells. Study-level results: Among non-shared clonotypes, generation probabilities were lower than among those shared by all four donors. Sequencing depth was expected to affect clonotype sharing among donors.

CDR1 and CDR2 from the germline V gene are MNHEY and SVGAGI. V lost 8 bases and J lost 6, with 14 bases in between. The CDR3 contains 13 residues. The source material was naive CD8+ T cells sorted from blood. This TCR was sampled from a man aged 25-40 years in good health. The V and J genes are TRBV6-5 and TRBJ1-5, with D possibly TRBD1 on 6 matching bases. CDR3 residues: CASGLNRVQPQHF. Here the CDR3 DNA reads TGTGCCAGCGGCCTAAACAGGGTTCAGCCCCAGCATTTT.